The rows below give T cell receptor beta chains drawn from one sample of a study of blood T cells in healthy people across ages. MiXCR, run by TCRdb on the 5' RACE reads, gives a single entry per CDR3 protein. This repertoire shows about 1.5 million distinct CDR3 sequences, approximately 43% found once; its top ten account for about 4%. The sequencing sample was made of blood. The receptors originated from a young woman in good health. CDR3s include the opening cysteine and the closing phenylalanine or tryptophan. The order of the fields is J gene, CDR3 length, V gene, CDR3 protein.

j_gene: TRBJ1-4; len: 15; v_gene: TRBV11-2; CDR3aa: CASSLVRAGGEKLFF
j_gene: TRBJ2-5; len: 15; v_gene: TRBV6-2/TRBV6-3; CDR3aa: CASSRGLAVRETQYF
j_gene: TRBJ1-5; len: 14; v_gene: TRBV5-1; CDR3aa: CASSKGDGNQPQHF
j_gene: TRBJ1-2; len: 17; v_gene: TRBV27; CDR3aa: CASSLLEPTGPVYGYTF
j_gene: TRBJ2-4; len: 16; v_gene: TRBV20-1; CDR3aa: CSAGIRQGVVKNIQYF
j_gene: TRBJ2-1; len: 15; v_gene: TRBV4-1; CDR3aa: CASSPTGDAYNEQFF
j_gene: TRBJ1-5; len: 14; v_gene: TRBV27; CDR3aa: CASRRRSGNQPQHF
j_gene: TRBJ1-1; len: 12; v_gene: TRBV2; CDR3aa: CASRADDYQAFF
j_gene: TRBJ1-2; len: 14; v_gene: TRBV28; CDR3aa: CASSETGTAYGYTF
j_gene: TRBJ1-2; len: 15; v_gene: TRBV29-1; CDR3aa: CSVEGRGRLYYGYTF
j_gene: TRBJ1-2; len: 14; v_gene: TRBV20-1; CDR3aa: CSATDGGFNGGYTF
j_gene: TRBJ2-3; len: 17; v_gene: TRBV12-3/TRBV12-4; CDR3aa: CASSPPGLAGGADTQYF
j_gene: TRBJ1-1; len: 15; v_gene: TRBV6-5; CDR3aa: CASSYSRQGNTEAFF
j_gene: TRBJ2-5; len: 17; v_gene: TRBV2; CDR3aa: CASSEATIGRGFETQYF
j_gene: TRBJ2-7; len: 11; v_gene: TRBV29-1; CDR3aa: CSVQGQGKQYF
j_gene: TRBJ2-7; len: 15; v_gene: TRBV28; CDR3aa: CASSNLGTASYEQYF
j_gene: TRBJ2-1; len: 15; v_gene: TRBV29-1; CDR3aa: CSVEVWESSYNEQFF
j_gene: TRBJ1-2; len: 17; v_gene: TRBV4-3; CDR3aa: CASSQDWGNDRLGGYTF
j_gene: TRBJ1-2; len: 17; v_gene: TRBV29-1; CDR3aa: CSVRPGGTGLSPYGYTF
j_gene: TRBJ1-1; len: 14; v_gene: TRBV12-3/TRBV12-4; CDR3aa: CASSVPRENTEAFF
j_gene: TRBJ2-1; len: 19; v_gene: TRBV12-3/TRBV12-4; CDR3aa: CASSGGVGGGGHSYNEQFF
j_gene: .; len: 13; v_gene: TRBV28; CDR3aa: CASKLAGGETQYF
j_gene: TRBJ2-1; len: 15; v_gene: TRBV30; CDR3aa: CAWRGSGTVPMEQFF
j_gene: TRBJ2-1; len: 15; v_gene: TRBV4-1; CDR3aa: CASRRSGPKGNEQFF
j_gene: TRBJ2-1; len: 14; v_gene: TRBV2; CDR3aa: CASKNGGYDNEQFF
j_gene: .; len: 15; v_gene: TRBV13; CDR3aa: CASSGLAGGHHEQYF
j_gene: TRBJ2-7; len: 15; v_gene: TRBV25-1; CDR3aa: CASSEGTGEVDEQYF
j_gene: .; len: 15; v_gene: TRBV12-3/TRBV12-4; CDR3aa: CASSFGGGSYNEQYF
j_gene: TRBJ1-1; len: 15; v_gene: TRBV3-1; CDR3aa: CASSPSDRDHPEAFF
j_gene: TRBJ1-2; len: 14; v_gene: TRBV7-9; CDR3aa: CASNSIGGAYGYTF
j_gene: TRBJ2-1; len: 17; v_gene: TRBV6-5; CDR3aa: CASSYLSKTASYNEQFF